The 15 T cell receptor beta chains below all came from one sample that was sequenced in a study of cytotoxic CD8 clonotypes in ibrutinib-treated CLL. Here immunoSEQ multiplex PCR was the method, and the copy in TCRdb shows in-frame clones only, minus some. The sample has 300,000 or so clones, about 64% seen once. The sample consisted of PBMCs, taken after 36 months of ibrutinib treatment. The receptor source for this set is a human donor with chronic lymphocytic leukemia.

This clone was seen a few times. The chain carries TRBV25-1 and TRBJ1-1; D remains unclear. Trimming took 1 base from V and 0 from J, leaving 9 bases between them. The CDR3 totals 15 residues. Per the germline V gene, CDR1 is MGHDK and CDR2 is SYGVNS. In nucleotides, the CDR3 is TGTGCCAGCAGTGAATTGGTCGGAATGAACACTGAAGCTTTCTTT. Its translation is CASSELVGMNTEAFF.

The chain combines TRBV27 with TRBJ2-1, with TRBD2 as a possible D gene (6 bases). V was cut by 5 bases and J by 4 bases, with 15 bases left in between. The CDR3 is 15 residues long. Germline CDR1 MNHEY, CDR2 SMNVEV (reference sequence). CDR3 sequence reads: CASSHLALGYNEQFF. The DNA for the CDR3 is TGTGCCAGCAGTCACCTAGCGTTGGGGTACAATGAGCAGTTCTTC.

This clone was detected only a few times. This chain joins TRBV7-8 and TRBJ2-7; TRBD2 is a possible D gene (6 bases). This CDR3 has 13 residues. Germline CDR1 SGHVS, CDR2 FQNEAQ. V lost 7 bases to trimming and J lost 5 bases, with 15 bases between them. CDR3 sequence: CASTLRGFDEQYF. CDR3 bases: TGTGCCAGCACCCTGCGGGGATTCGACGAGCAGTACTTC.

This rearrangement joins TRBV4-1 to TRBJ1-2; D is perhaps TRBD1 (6 bases). The V gene's germline CDR1 is MGHRA and CDR2 YSYEKL. The CDR3 extends over 14 amino acids. V lost 2 bases and J 2 bases, leaving 9 bases between the germline ends. CDR3 sequence: CASSQSDRNYGYTF. The CDR3 DNA sequence: TGCGCCAGCAGCCAATCCGACAGGAACTATGGCTACACCTTC.

V gene TRBV11-2 combines with J gene TRBJ2-7; TRBD1 matches at 9 bases. The V gene end was trimmed by 0 bases and the J gene end by 3 bases; junction bases not matched to a gene: 6. Germline CDR1 is SGHAT and CDR2 is FQNNGV. CDR3 length: 16 amino acids. This CDR3 is CASSLDRTGVVYEQYF. CDR3 coding DNA: TGTGCCAGCAGCTTAGACCGGACAGGGGTCGTCTACGAGCAGTACTTC.

This rearrangement joins TRBV6-5 to TRBJ1-1; the D gene is possibly TRBD1 (5 bases). The V end was cut by 5 bases, the J end by 0 bases, with 10 bases between. CDR1 is MNHEY, CDR2 SVGAGI, per germline. CDR3 length equals 14 residues. The DNA for the CDR3 is TGTGCCAGCAGTGTAGGGGTCCTGAACACTGAAGCTTTCTTT. It translates to CASSVGVLNTEAFF.

CDR3 sequence (DNA): TGTGCCAGCAGCCGGATCCATCAGGGAGGATACGCGAACACCGGGGAGCTGTTTTTT. Encoded protein: CASSRIHQGGYANTGELFF. J is TRBJ2-2 and V is TRBV11-2, with D possibly matching TRBD2 (6 bases). Germline CDR1 and CDR2: SGHAT and FQNNGV. With 5 bases removed from V and 0 bases from J, the gap between germline ends came to 22 bases. The CDR3 sequence is 19 residues long.

V usage is TRBV5-4 and J usage is TRBJ1-2, with D uncertain. The germline V gene encodes CDR1 SGHNT and CDR2 YYREEE (reference sequence). Trimming took off 3 bases at V and 0 bases at J, with 12 bases between the two ends. The CDR3 is made up of 15 amino acids. CDR3 DNA sequence: TGTGCCAGCAGCTCTTTTAGTCGGGCTAACTATGGCTACACCTTC. Translation gives CASSSFSRANYGYTF.

The chain links TRBV7-2 to TRBJ1-2; no clear D gene. The CDR3 extends over 14 amino acids. Trimming removed 1 base from V and 3 bases from J, with 9 bases in between. The V gene's germline CDR1 is SGHTA and CDR2 FQGNSA. CDR3 sequence: CASSLDTEDYGYTF. CDR3 DNA: TGTGCCAGCAGCTTAGATACAGAAGACTATGGCTACACCTTC. The full variable domain, with the rest looked up from reference TRBV7-2 and TRBJ1-2, is GAGVSQSPSNKVTEKGKDVELRCDPISGHTALYWYRQSLGQGLEFLIYFQGNSAPDKSGLPSDRFSAERTGGSVSTLTIQRTQQEDSAVYLCASSLDTEDYGYTFGSGTRLTVV.

V usage is TRBV9 and J usage is TRBJ2-1; 9 positions agree with TRBD2. Looked up from germline, CDR1 is SGDLS and CDR2 is YYNGEE. The CDR3 has 14 amino acids. With 2 bases clipped from V and 6 bases from J, the junction kept 3 bases outside the gene matches. The CDR3 sequence: CASSVLTSGNEQFF. The CDR3 DNA follows: TGTGCCAGCAGCGTCCTGACTAGCGGCAATGAGCAGTTCTTC.

The chain employs TRBV28 and TRBJ1-1, with D possibly being TRBD1 (6 bases). V lost 1 base and J 7 bases, leaving 13 bases between the germline ends. The CDR3 totals 14 residues. Germline values: CDR1 MDHEN, CDR2 SYDVKM. The CDR3: CASSLSGTQSEAFF. The CDR3 DNA is TGTGCCAGCAGTTTATCCGGGACACAAAGTGAAGCTTTCTTT.

The genes are TRBV11-2 and TRBJ1-2; D gene unclear. Looked up from germline, CDR1 is SGHAT and CDR2 is FQNNGV. The germline V and J ends were trimmed by 0 bases and 6 bases, with 8 bases remaining between them. This CDR3 is built from 13 residues. The CDR3 spells CASSLDWIDGYTF. DNA of the CDR3: TGTGCCAGCAGCTTAGATTGGATTGATGGCTACACCTTC. The whole variable domain, remainder taken from reference TRBV11-2 and TRBJ1-2, is EAGVAQSPRYKIIEKRQSVAFWCNPISGHATLYWYQQILGQGPKLLIQFQNNGVVDDSQLPKDRFSAERLKGVDSTLKIQPAKLEDSAVYLCASSLDWIDGYTFGSGTRLTVV.

The CDR3: CASRTGGPKTQYF. The CDR3 DNA sequence: TGTGCCAGCAGGACGGGAGGGCCCAAGACCCAGTACTTC. The chain has TRBV6-5 and TRBJ2-5, with 8 bases identical to TRBD2. Germline CDR1 is MNHEY and CDR2 is SVGAGI. V lost 6 bases and J lost 6; bases outside the gene matches: 6. There are 13 residues in the CDR3.

This sequence joins TRBV19 and TRBJ1-5; TRBD1 agrees at 7 bases. Germline assignment: CDR1 LNHDA and CDR2 SQIVND (reference sequence). This CDR3 is built from 15 residues. The V and J ends lost 8 bases and 0 bases, in that order; junction bases with no gene match: 7. The CDR3 loop reads CASERTGNSNQPQHF. As DNA, the CDR3 is TGTGCCAGTGAAAGGACAGGAAATAGCAATCAGCCCCAGCATTTT.

V gene TRBV6-1 combines with J gene TRBJ1-6; maybe TRBD1 (5 bases). In germline, CDR1 is MNHNS, CDR2 SASEGT. The V and J ends lost 4 bases and 0 bases respectively, with 16 bases between them. This CDR3 has 18 residues. The CDR3: CASSVGRGLSSYNSPLHF. The DNA of the CDR3 is TGTGCCAGCAGTGTAGGACGGGGACTAAGCTCCTATAATTCACCCCTCCACTTT.